A single sample gave rise to the 4 T cell receptor beta chains below, sequenced in a study of blood T cells in healthy people across ages. It was with a sample-barcoded 5' primer and a J-beta primer mix that a second PCR of roughly 7 to 12 cycles was run. TCRdb fed the 5' RACE reads into MiXCR, producing one record per CDR3 protein. Altogether hundreds of thousands of distinct CDR3 sequences are present, over 45% being singletons, with the ten largest covering 25% to 35%. The material sequenced was blood. Receptors were obtained from a woman aged 55-69 years in good health.

This clonotype was detected a few times. V is TRBV7-2 and J is TRBJ1-4; no firm D call. In germline, CDR1 is SGHTA, CDR2 FQGNSA. The CDR3 covers 11 residues. V lost 3 bases and J lost 5, with 1 base in between. The CDR3 DNA sequence: TGTGCCAGCAGCTTCAATGAAAAACTGTTTTTT. Translated: CASSFNEKLFF.

In nucleotides, the CDR3 is TGTGCCAGCAGAAAAGGGCGACGAGAGACCCAGTACTTC. It is translated as CASRKGRRETQYF. V usage is TRBV6-5 and J usage is TRBJ2-5, with D uncertain. Germline CDR1 and CDR2: MNHEY and SVGAGI. The CDR3 is 13 amino acids. V was shortened by 6 bases and J by 4 bases, with 12 bases between the two germline ends.

The chain has TRBV28 and TRBJ2-3, with 7 bases identical to TRBD1. Germline CDR1 MDHEN, CDR2 SYDVKM. J lost 6 bases, V lost 5 bases, and 11 bases had no gene match. The CDR3 runs 15 residues. The CDR3 spells CASSLTGVPKDTQYF. In DNA, the CDR3 is TGTGCCAGCAGTCTCACAGGGGTCCCGAAGGATACGCAGTATTTT.

This sequence joins TRBV4-3 and TRBJ2-1, with D tentatively TRBD2 (6 bases). CDR3 size: 15 residues. Trimming took 4 bases from V and 0 from J, leaving 10 bases between them. CDR1 and CDR2 (germline): LGHNA, YSLEER. This chain's CDR3 is CASSRAGSSYNEQFF. As DNA, the CDR3 is TGCGCCAGCAGCCGGGCGGGGAGCTCCTACAATGAGCAGTTCTTC.